The 27 T cell receptor beta chains given below trace back to one sample, sequenced in a study of human T cells and chemical hapten exposure. One entry per CDR3 protein, called by TCRdb with MiXCR from the RACE reads. The table shows about 93,000 distinct CDR3 sequences, with approximately 10% occurring only once. The time point denotes: healthy volunteer bleed at 2 weeks. Extraction yielded total RNA from whole blood (unfractionated). Sequences were obtained from whole blood. Receptor source: a female donor in good health. Some clones in this sample may be carry-over from other donors' samples.

CDR3 sequence reads: CATSSRLAGVYNEQFF. The CDR3 region has the DNA TGTGCCACCAGCTCAAGACTAGCGGGAGTGTACAATGAGCAGTTCTTC. This chain connects TRBV15 to TRBJ2-1; 12 bases line up with TRBD2. Germline V CDR1 and CDR2: LNHNV, YYDKDF (reference sequence). CDR3 length: 16 residues. Trimming took 5 bases from V and 4 from J; bases not matched to a gene: 6.

For this clonotype: A read error may be the cause here, since a much bigger clone is one base away. The chain links TRBV20-1 to TRBJ2-2; tentatively, D is TRBD2 (5 bases). Germline V gene lookup returns CDR1 DFQATT and CDR2 SNEGSKA (reference sequence). The CDR3 loop spans 14 amino acids. The CDR3 spells CSVPKGSRTGKLFF. The CDR3 nucleotides are TGCAGTGTCCCAAAGGGCAGTAGAACCGGGAAGCTGTTTTTT.

V is TRBV10-3 and J is TRBJ2-4; no definite D call. This CDR3 is built from 18 residues. The V gene's germline CDR1 is ENHRY and CDR2 SYGVKD. The V gene lost 0 bases and the J gene lost 9 bases, with 24 bases spanning the gap. In DNA, the CDR3 is TGTGCCATCAGTGAGTCCCCCCACACAACAGAAACCGGAATCATTCAGTACTTC. It is translated as CAISESPHTTETGIIQYF.

This clonotype was seen many times. The V and J genes are TRBV6-4 and TRBJ1-1, with TRBD1 matching 12 bases. Germline V CDR1 and CDR2: MRHNA, SNTAGT. V lost 6 bases, J lost 4 bases, and 3 bases stayed unmatched. The CDR3 has 14 residues. CDR3 in DNA: TGTGCCAGCAGCCCGGGACAGGGGGCCACTGAAGCTTTCTTT. Its protein is CASSPGQGATEAFF.

V gene TRBV28 combines with J gene TRBJ2-1, with D tentatively TRBD2 (6 bases). This CDR3 is 16 amino acids long. Germline-derived CDR1 and CDR2 are MDHEN and SYDVKM. V lost 5 bases and J lost 0, with 14 bases in between. This chain's CDR3 is CASSLPWRVSYNEQFF. In nucleotides, the CDR3 is TGTGCCAGCAGTCTACCATGGAGGGTCTCCTACAATGAGCAGTTCTTC.

There are many counts of this clonotype. V and J are TRBV27 and TRBJ2-1, with TRBD1 as a possible D gene (6 bases). The V gene's germline CDR1 is MNHEY and CDR2 SMNVEV (reference sequence). V was shortened by 6 bases and J by 2 bases, with 8 bases between the two germline ends. This CDR3 has 13 residues. The CDR3 region is CASSRDTYNEQFF. CDR3 nucleotide sequence: TGTGCCAGCAGCCGGGACACCTACAATGAGCAGTTCTTC.

This clonotype was found many times. The rearrangement uses TRBV28 and TRBJ2-3; tentative D call: TRBD2 (5 bases). The V end lost 5 bases, the J end lost 7 bases, and 16 bases lay between the germline ends. CDR1 and CDR2 from the germline V gene are MDHEN and SYDVKM. CDR3 size: 14 residues. This CDR3 is CASSIRALANTQYF. In DNA, the CDR3 is TGTGCCAGCAGTATTCGGGCCCTAGCAAATACGCAGTATTTT. The whole variable domain, remainder taken from reference TRBV28 and TRBJ2-3, is DVKVTQSSRYLVKRTGEKVFLECVQDMDHENMFWYRQDPGLGLRLIYFSYDVKMKEKGDIPEGYSVSREKKERFSLILESASTNQTSMYLCASSIRALANTQYFGPGTRLTVL.

This clonotype was counted at least ten times. V is TRBV15 and J is TRBJ2-1, with a possible D match to TRBD1 (6 bases). The CDR3 is 15 residues long. CDR1 is LNHNV, CDR2 YYDKDF, per germline (reference sequence). Trimming removed 0 bases at V and 8 bases at J, with 14 bases between. The CDR3 here is CATSRDYRAGHEQFF. CDR3 DNA sequence: TGTGCCACCAGCAGAGATTACAGGGCTGGCCATGAGCAGTTCTTC.

This clonotype was recorded a few times. This chain connects TRBV3-1 to TRBJ1-2; no firm D call. CDR1 and CDR2 (germline): LGHDT, YNNKEL (reference sequence). The CDR3 spans 14 residues. The germline V and J ends were trimmed by 0 bases and 6 bases, with 11 bases remaining between them. The DNA for the CDR3 is TGTGCCAGCAGCCAAGATGCGGGCAGAGATGGCTACACCTTC. Translated, it gives CASSQDAGRDGYTF.

This clonotype was observed at least ten times. The rearrangement uses TRBV7-9 and TRBJ2-3; tentatively, D is TRBD2 (6 bases). There are 15 residues in the CDR3. V was cut by 5 bases and J by 0 bases, with 12 bases left in between. Germline lookup yields CDR1 SEHNR and CDR2 FQNEAQ (reference sequence). Here the CDR3 reads CASSNLASSTDTQYF. The CDR3 coding sequence is TGTGCCAGCAGCAACCTAGCGTCTAGCACAGATACGCAGTATTTT.

CDR3 residues: CASSEQEGKQFF. CDR3 nucleotide sequence: TGTGCCAGCAGCGAACAGGAGGGGAAGCAGTTCTTC. The J gene is TRBJ2-1, the V gene TRBV9, with D possibly being TRBD2 (6 bases). This CDR3 has 12 residues. V lost 3 bases to trimming and J lost 11 bases, with 12 bases between them. The V gene's germline CDR1 is SGDLS and CDR2 YYNGEE.

This clonotype turned up a few times. The chain recombines TRBV7-9 with TRBJ2-1; D perhaps matches TRBD2 (6 bases). The CDR3 sequence is 21 residues long. Germline V CDR1 and CDR2: SEHNR, FQNEAQ (reference sequence). Trimming pared 4 bases from V and 2 bases from J, leaving 30 bases between. The CDR3 nucleotides read TGTGCCAGCAGCTCTAATCTCCTGGGGGTAGCGGCGACTTGGGCCTACAATGAGCAGTTCTTC. Translation gives CASSSNLLGVAATWAYNEQFF.

This clonotype was seen only a few times. The chain links TRBV20-1 to TRBJ2-7; D gene unclear. The CDR3 has 10 residues. V was clipped by 4 bases and J by 6 bases, with 7 bases between them. The germline gives CDR1 DFQATT, CDR2 SNEGSKA (reference sequence). The CDR3 bases are TGCAGTGCTACCCTTCGCGAGCAGTACTTC. It specifies CSATLREQYF.

This clonotype was picked up many times. This rearrangement joins TRBV21-1 to TRBJ1-4. TRBV21-1 is described as a pseudogene. This CDR3 is built from 17 residues. The CDR3 coding sequence is TGTGCCAGCAGCAAAGTTGGAGGGTGCCAGACTAATGAAAAACTGTTTTTT. It specifies CASSKVGGCQTNEKLFF.

This clonotype has at least ten counts. J is TRBJ1-6 and V is TRBV4-3; 8 bases fit TRBD1. V lost 3 bases and J lost 0; bases outside the gene matches: 4. Germline CDR1 and CDR2: LGHNA and YSLEER. The CDR3 extends over 17 amino acids. The CDR3 here is CASSQTGANSYNSPLHF. The DNA for the CDR3 is TGCGCCAGCAGCCAGACAGGGGCTAACTCCTATAATTCACCCCTCCACTTT.

This clonotype was counted many times. This chain connects TRBV20-1 to TRBJ2-7; 12 bases align to TRBD2. With V trimmed by 6 bases and J by 2 bases, 2 bases remained unmatched. The CDR3 has 13 amino acids. The germline CDR1 and CDR2 sequences are DFQATT and SNEGSKA (reference sequence). This CDR3 is CSARTSGAYEQYF. Here the CDR3 DNA reads TGCAGTGCCCGGACTAGCGGGGCCTACGAGCAGTACTTC.

This clonotype was seen ten or more times. This chain uses TRBV4-2 with TRBJ2-7; 9 bases map to TRBD1. The CDR3 loop spans 16 amino acids. With 4 bases clipped from V and 2 bases from J, the junction kept 9 bases outside the gene matches. Germline V lookup: CDR1 LGHNA, CDR2 YNFKEQ. CDR3 amino acids: CASSPEGTGFTYEQYF. The CDR3 DNA follows: TGTGCCAGCAGCCCGGAGGGGACAGGGTTCACCTACGAGCAGTACTTC.

This clonotype was seen repeatedly, ten times or more. The chain employs TRBV28 and TRBJ2-3; weak D call: TRBD2 (5 bases). The CDR3 is 15 residues long. Germline V lookup: CDR1 MDHEN, CDR2 SYDVKM. V lost 6 bases to trimming and J lost 2 bases, with 15 bases between them. CDR3 region: CASSSPDSDTDTQYF. CDR3 in DNA: TGTGCCAGCAGCTCCCCCGATAGCGACACAGATACGCAGTATTTT.

The CDR3 DNA reads as TGCAGTGGTATACATAGCACAGATACGCAGTATTTT. Its protein product is CSGIHSTDTQYF. This chain links TRBV20-1 with TRBJ2-3; D is ambiguous. Germline CDR1 reads DFQATT; CDR2 reads SNEGSKA (reference sequence). This CDR3 comprises 12 residues. Trimming took 7 bases from V and 0 from J, leaving 8 bases between them.

As to this clonotype: This may be a read error, as it is one base from a much larger clone. J is TRBJ2-3 and V is TRBV28; D unresolved. The CDR3 consists of 12 residues. CDR1 and CDR2 from the germline V gene are MDHEN and SYDVKM. The CDR3 is CTSSSDGDTQYF. For the CDR3, the DNA is TGTACCAGCAGCAGTGACGGGGATACGCAGTATTTT.

Notes on this clonotype: This clone may be a read error of a much larger clone one base away. V is TRBV2 and J is TRBJ1-1, with 7 bases that match TRBD1. This CDR3 has 14 residues. Germline CDR1 and CDR2: SNHLY and FYNNEI. The CDR3 protein is CDSSDQGGWTEAFF. The CDR3, as DNA: TGTGACAGCAGTGATCAAGGGGGCTGGACTGAAGCTTTCTTT.

The chain employs TRBV28 and TRBJ2-3; 12 bases align to TRBD2. The CDR3 consists of 15 residues. V lost 5 bases and J lost 8; bases outside the gene matches: 8. Per germline, CDR1 MDHEN and CDR2 SYDVKM. This CDR3 reads CASSARTSGTVTQYF. Here the CDR3 DNA reads TGTGCCAGCAGTGCGAGGACTAGCGGGACCGTTACGCAGTATTTT.

CDR3 region: CASSFGSESLAKNIQYF. DNA for the CDR3: TGCGCCAGCAGCTTCGGGTCGGAGAGTCTTGCCAAAAACATTCAGTACTTC. V usage is TRBV5-1 and J usage is TRBJ2-4, with unresolved D. Trimming pared 2 bases from V and 1 base from J, leaving 16 bases between. Per the germline V gene, CDR1 is SGHRS and CDR2 is YFSETQ. The CDR3 is made up of 17 amino acids.

This sequence joins TRBV7-2 and TRBJ2-7; 7 positions match TRBD2. CDR1 SGHTA and CDR2 FQGNSA come from the germline V gene. Unmatched junction bases numbered 7, after V lost 0 bases and J lost 2 bases. The CDR3 consists of 16 residues. This chain's CDR3 is CASSLAASSGTYEQYF. The CDR3 DNA reads TGTGCCAGCAGCTTAGCGGCCAGCAGCGGGACCTACGAGCAGTACTTC. The full variable domain, rest sourced from reference TRBV7-2 and TRBJ2-7, is GAGVSQSPSNKVTEKGKDVELRCDPISGHTALYWYRQSLGQGLEFLIYFQGNSAPDKSGLPSDRFSAERTGGSVSTLTIQRTQQEDSAVYLCASSLAASSGTYEQYFGPGTRLTVT.

In its sample, this clonotype was seen many times. The chain joins TRBV10-3 to TRBJ1-5; D is undetermined. CDR3 length: 14 residues. The germline gives CDR1 ENHRY, CDR2 SYGVKD. V shed 3 bases and J shed 3 bases, with 9 bases lying between them. Here the CDR3 DNA reads TGTGCCATCAGTGAATCCGGTCCCAATCAGCCCCAGCATTTT. Residues: CAISESGPNQPQHF.

Of note for this clonotype: A much larger clone differs by one base, so this may be a read error. This chain links TRBV28 with TRBJ2-7, with 10 bases fitting TRBD2. This CDR3 contains 13 residues. CDR1 is MDHEN, CDR2 SYDVKM, per germline. The CDR3 bases are TGTTCCAGCAGAGCTAGCGGGAGCTACGAGCAGTACTTC. Residues: CSSRASGSYEQYF.

In its sample, this clonotype was seen a few times. The genes are TRBV28 and TRBJ2-7; 9 nucleotides match TRBD2. Germline V gene sequence: CDR1 MDHEN, CDR2 SYDVKM. The ends lost 5 bases at V and 2 bases at J; junction bases unmatched: 10. CDR3 length equals 16 residues. CDR3 sequence: CASSQTELAGPYEQYF. In DNA, the CDR3 is TGTGCCAGCAGTCAAACCGAACTAGCGGGCCCCTACGAGCAGTACTTC.